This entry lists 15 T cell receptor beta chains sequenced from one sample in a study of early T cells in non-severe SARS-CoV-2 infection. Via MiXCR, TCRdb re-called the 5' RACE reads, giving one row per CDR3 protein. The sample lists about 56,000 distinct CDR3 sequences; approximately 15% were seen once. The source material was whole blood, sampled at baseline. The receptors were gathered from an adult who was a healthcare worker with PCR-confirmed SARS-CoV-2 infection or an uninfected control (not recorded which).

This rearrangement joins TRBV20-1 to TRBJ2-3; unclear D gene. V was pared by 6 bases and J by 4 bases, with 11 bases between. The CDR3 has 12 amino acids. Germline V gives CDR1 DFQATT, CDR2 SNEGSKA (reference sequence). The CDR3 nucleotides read TGCAGTGCGACTTATGGGTCAGATACGCAGTATTTT. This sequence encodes CSATYGSDTQYF.

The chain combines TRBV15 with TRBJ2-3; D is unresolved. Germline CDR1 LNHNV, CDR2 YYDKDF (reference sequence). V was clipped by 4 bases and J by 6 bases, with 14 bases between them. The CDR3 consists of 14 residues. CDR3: CATSMNPLRDTQYF. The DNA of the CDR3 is TGTGCCACCAGCATGAATCCGCTAAGGGATACGCAGTATTTT.

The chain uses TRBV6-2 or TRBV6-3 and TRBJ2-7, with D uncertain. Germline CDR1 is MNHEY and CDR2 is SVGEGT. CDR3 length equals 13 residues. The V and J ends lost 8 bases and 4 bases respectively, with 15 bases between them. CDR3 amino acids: CASGQPSSYEQYF. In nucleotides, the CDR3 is TGTGCCAGCGGCCAGCCCTCGAGTTACGAGCAGTACTTC.

The CDR3 DNA sequence: TGTGCCAGTAAGACCCTGCTCTACAATGAGCAGTTCTTC. This encodes CASKTLLYNEQFF. The chain carries TRBV7-9 and TRBJ2-1; D unclear. Trimming removed 9 bases at V and 3 bases at J, with 12 bases between. From germline, CDR1 is SEHNR and CDR2 FQNEAQ (reference sequence). This CDR3 is built from 13 residues.

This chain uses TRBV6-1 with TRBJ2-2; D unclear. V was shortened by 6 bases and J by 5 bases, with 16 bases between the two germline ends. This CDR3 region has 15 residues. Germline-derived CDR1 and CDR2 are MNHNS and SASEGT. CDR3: CASSYGTLSTGELFF. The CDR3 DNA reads TGTGCCAGCAGCTACGGCACCCTATCTACCGGGGAGCTGTTTTTT.

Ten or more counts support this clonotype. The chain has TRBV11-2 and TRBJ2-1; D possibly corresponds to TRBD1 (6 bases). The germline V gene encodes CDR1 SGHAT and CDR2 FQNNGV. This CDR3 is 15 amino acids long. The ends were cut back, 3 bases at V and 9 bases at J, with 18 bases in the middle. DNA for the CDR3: TGTGCCAGCAGCTTCTCGGGACAAAGTATACTTGAGCAGTTCTTC. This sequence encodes CASSFSGQSILEQFF.

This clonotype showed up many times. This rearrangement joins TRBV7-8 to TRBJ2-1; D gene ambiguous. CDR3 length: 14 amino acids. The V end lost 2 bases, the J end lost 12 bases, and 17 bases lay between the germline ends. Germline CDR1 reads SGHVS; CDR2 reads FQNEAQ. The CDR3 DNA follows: TGTGCCAGCAGCTTAATAAGTGGTGGGGAATTGCAGTTCTTC. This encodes CASSLISGGELQFF.

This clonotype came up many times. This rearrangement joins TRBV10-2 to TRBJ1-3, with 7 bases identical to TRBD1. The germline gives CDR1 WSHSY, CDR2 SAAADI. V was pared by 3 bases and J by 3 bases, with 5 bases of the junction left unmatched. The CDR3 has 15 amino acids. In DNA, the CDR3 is TGCGCCAGCAGTGACCGGCAGGGGGTTGGAAACACCATATATTTT. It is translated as CASSDRQGVGNTIYF.

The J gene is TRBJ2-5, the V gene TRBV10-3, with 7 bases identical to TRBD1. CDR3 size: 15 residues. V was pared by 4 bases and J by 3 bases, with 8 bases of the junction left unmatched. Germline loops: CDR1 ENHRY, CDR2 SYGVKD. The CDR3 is CAISGRTGGEETQYF. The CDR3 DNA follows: TGTGCCATCAGTGGGCGGACAGGTGGGGAAGAGACCCAGTACTTC.

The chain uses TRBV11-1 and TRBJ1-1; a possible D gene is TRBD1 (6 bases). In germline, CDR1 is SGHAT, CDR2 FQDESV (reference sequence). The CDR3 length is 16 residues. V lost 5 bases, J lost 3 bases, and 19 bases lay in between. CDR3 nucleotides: TGTGCCAGCAGCCTACTCGAAGGGGGAGGAGACACTGAAGCTTTCTTT. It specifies CASSLLEGGGDTEAFF.

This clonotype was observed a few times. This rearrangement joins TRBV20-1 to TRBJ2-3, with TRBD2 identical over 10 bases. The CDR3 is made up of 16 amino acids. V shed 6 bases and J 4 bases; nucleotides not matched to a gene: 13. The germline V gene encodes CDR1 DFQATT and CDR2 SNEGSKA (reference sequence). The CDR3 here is CSAIDISGGASDTQYF. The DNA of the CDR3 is TGCAGTGCGATCGATATAAGCGGGGGGGCCTCAGATACGCAGTATTTT.

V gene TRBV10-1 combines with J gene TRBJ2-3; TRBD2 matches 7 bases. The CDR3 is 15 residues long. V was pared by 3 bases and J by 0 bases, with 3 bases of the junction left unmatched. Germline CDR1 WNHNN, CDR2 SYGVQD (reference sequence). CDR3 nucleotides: TGCGCCAGCAGTGAAGCGGGACTCAGCACAGATACGCAGTATTTT. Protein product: CASSEAGLSTDTQYF.

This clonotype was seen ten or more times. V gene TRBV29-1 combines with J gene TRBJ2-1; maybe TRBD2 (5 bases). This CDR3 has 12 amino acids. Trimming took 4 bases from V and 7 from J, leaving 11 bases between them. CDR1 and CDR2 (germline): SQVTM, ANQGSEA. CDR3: CSVVDSNNEQFF. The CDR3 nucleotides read TGCAGCGTTGTGGACTCTAATAATGAGCAGTTCTTC.

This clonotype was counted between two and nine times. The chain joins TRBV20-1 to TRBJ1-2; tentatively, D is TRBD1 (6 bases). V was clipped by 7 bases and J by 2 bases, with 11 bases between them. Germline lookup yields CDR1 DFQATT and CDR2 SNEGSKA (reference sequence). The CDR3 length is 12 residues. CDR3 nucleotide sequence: TGCAGTGGCGGAGACAGGAACTATGGCTACACCTTC. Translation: CSGGDRNYGYTF.

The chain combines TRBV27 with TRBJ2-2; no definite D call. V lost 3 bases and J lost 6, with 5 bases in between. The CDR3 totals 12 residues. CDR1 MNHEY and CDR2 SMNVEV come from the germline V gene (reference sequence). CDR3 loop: CASSFVSGELFF. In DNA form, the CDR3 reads TGTGCCAGCAGTTTCGTCTCCGGGGAGCTGTTTTTT.